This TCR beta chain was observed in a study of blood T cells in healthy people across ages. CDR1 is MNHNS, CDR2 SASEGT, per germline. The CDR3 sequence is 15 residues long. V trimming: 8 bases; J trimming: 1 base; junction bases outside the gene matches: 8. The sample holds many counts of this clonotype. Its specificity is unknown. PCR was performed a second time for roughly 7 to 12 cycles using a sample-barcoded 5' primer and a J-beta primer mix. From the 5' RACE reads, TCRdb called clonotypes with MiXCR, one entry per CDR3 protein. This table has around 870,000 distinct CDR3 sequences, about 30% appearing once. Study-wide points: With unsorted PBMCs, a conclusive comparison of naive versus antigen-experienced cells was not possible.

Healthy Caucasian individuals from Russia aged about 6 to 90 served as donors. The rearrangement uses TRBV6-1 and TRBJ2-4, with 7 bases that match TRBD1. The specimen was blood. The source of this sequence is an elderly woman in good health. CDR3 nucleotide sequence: TGTGCCAGCCGAAGATTGGGACAGGCCAAAAACATTCAGTACTTC. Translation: CASRRLGQAKNIQYF.